This TCR beta chain is drawn from a study of STAT3 mutations in large granular lymphocyte leukemia. The overall study: Over half of T-LGLL patients had one or more immunosuppressive regimens. Overall study results and limits: At least one immunodominant TCR beta clonotype appeared in every T-cell large granular lymphocyte leukemia patient. After therapy, about 35% of the 18 patients switched clonotypes, all new clones STAT3 wild type. A small but highly pathogenic clone may have been missed.

Using immunoSEQ multiplex PCR, the repertoire was profiled, and TCRdb retains in-frame clones only, with some absent. Seen here are about 5,700 clones, 60% to 80% observed once, and the top ten hold around four fifths. This clone showed up just a few times. The antigen is undetermined. The CDR3 length is 14 residues. CDR1 and CDR2 from the germline V gene are MNHEY and SMNVEV (reference sequence). V shed 4 bases and J shed 8 bases, with 17 bases lying between them. The sequence came from a man aged 40-49 years with T-cell large granular lymphocyte leukemia. Some clones in this sample may be carry-over from other donors' samples. The V gene is TRBV27, the J gene TRBJ1-2; possible D gene TRBD1, 5 bases. The sequencing input was peripheral blood mononuclear cells. This CDR3 reads CASSSTSGFWGYTF. The DNA of the CDR3 is TGTGCCAGCAGTTCAACCTCAGGGTTCTGGGGCTACACCTTC.